These T cell receptor beta chains were read from a single sample in a study of OX40 agonist ivuxolimab in advanced cancers. Sequenced by immunoSEQ multiplex PCR; TCRdb stores in-frame clones only, minus some. Of more than 65,000 clones listed, about 88% are singletons. This sample comprised CD4+ or CD8+ T cells sorted from blood, obtained in a trial of the OX40 agonist ivuxolimab. These receptors originate from an adult with an advanced solid tumor such as melanoma, head and neck, liver or kidney cancer. The CDR3 runs from the conserved cysteine through the conserved F or W. The D gene is left open where the match is weak. Not every row has a clone size; where given, it reads once, few, many or a size class.

TRBV5-5	-	TRBJ1-2	-	TGTGCCAGCAGCTCGGAGATCACTAACTATGGCTACACCTTC	CASSSEITNYGYTF
TRBV7-2	-	TRBJ2-5	TRBD2	TGTGCCAGCAGCTTAGGCCCCCTAGCGGGGGGGCTGACCCAGTACTTC	CASSLGPLAGGLTQYF
TRBV27	-	TRBJ2-3	-	TGTGCCAGCAGTTTGTTTGGCCAGGGGCCCACAGATACGCAGTATTTT	CASSLFGQGPTDTQYF
TRBV7-2	-	TRBJ1-5	-	TGTGCCAGCAGCTTGGGTGACGTGGACAATCAGCCCCAGCATTTT	CASSLGDVDNQPQHF
TRBV5-6	-	TRBJ2-5	-	TGTGCCAGCAGCATTACTAGTTTCGAGACCCAGTACTTC	CASSITSFETQYF
TRBV27	-	TRBJ2-7	TRBD1	TGTGCCAGCAGTCAGGGGTTGGGACAGGGGCGTGAGCAGTACTTC	CASSQGLGQGREQYF
TRBV9	-	TRBJ2-5	-	TGTGCCAGCAGCGGCGGGCGGGTGCGGGGAGAGACCCAGTACTTC	CASSGGRVRGETQYF
TRBV6-1	-	TRBJ1-4	-	TGTGCCAGCAGTGGGGGTGCAGAAGAAAAACTGTTTTTT	CASSGGAEEKLFF
TRBV28	-	TRBJ2-4	TRBD1	TGTGCCAGCAGTAGCACAGGGGTGGGAAACATTCAGTACTTC	CASSSTGVGNIQYF
TRBV10-2	-	TRBJ2-7	-	TGCGCCAGCAGTGATCCTGACAGGTACTACGAGCAGTACTTC	CASSDPDRYYEQYF
TRBV5-1	few	TRBJ1-6	TRBD1	TGCGCCAGCAGGACTGCCGGGACAGTCAGTTCACCCCTCCACTTT	CASRTAGTVSSPLHF
TRBV7-6	-	TRBJ1-3	TRBD1	TGTGCCAGCAGCCCGGGACAGCTCGGCTCTGGAAACACCATATATTTT	CASSPGQLGSGNTIYF
TRBV7-8	few	TRBJ2-7	TRBD1	TGTGCCAGCAGCCAAACGGACAGGAGAGGCGAGCAGTACTTC	CASSQTDRRGEQYF
TRBV7-2	-	TRBJ1-6	TRBD1	TGTGCCAGCAGCGGACAGGGGGCCGGCTCCTATAATTCACCCCTCCACTTT	CASSGQGAGSYNSPLHF
TRBV10-3	-	TRBJ2-7	TRBD1	TGTGCCATCAGTGACCCGACAGGGTCTAAATACGAGCAGTACTTC	CAISDPTGSKYEQYF
TRBV6-1	few	TRBJ1-2	TRBD1	TGTGCCAGCAGGGGGGGACAGCTAGTATATGGCTACACCTTC	CASRGGQLVYGYTF
TRBV27	-	TRBJ2-7	-	TGTGCCAGCAGTTTAAGTATTCGGGGCTCCTACGAGCAGTACTTC	CASSLSIRGSYEQYF
TRBV7-6	-	TRBJ2-2	TRBD2	TGTGCCAGCAGCCTGGGTCGGACTAGTTCCCCCGGGGAGCTGTTTTTT	CASSLGRTSSPGELFF
TRBV5-6	-	TRBJ1-3	-	TGTGCCAGCAGCTTGCGCGCGGGACAAGGAAACACCATATATTTT	CASSLRAGQGNTIYF
TRBV30	-	TRBJ2-7	-	TGTGCCTGGAGGCGGACTCTCCCCGGGGAGCAGTACTTC	CAWRRTLPGEQYF
TRBV9	-	TRBJ1-1	TRBD1	TGTGCCAGCAGCGCGACAGGGGCGAACACTGAAGCTTTCTTT	CASSATGANTEAFF
TRBV6-6	-	TRBJ1-5	-	TGTGCCAGCAGTTACTCCACCGGGAGCAATCAGCCCCAGCATTTT	CASSYSTGSNQPQHF
TRBV7-2	-	TRBJ2-7	TRBD2	TGTGCCAGCAGCTTATCTAGCGGGGGGATCTCTGACGAGCAGTACTTC	CASSLSSGGISDEQYF
TRBV18	-	TRBJ1-1	-	TGTGCCAGCTCACCGTCCGGGTCCCAGAACACTGAAGCTTTCTTT	CASSPSGSQNTEAFF
TRBV2	-	TRBJ1-6	TRBD1	TGTGCCAGCAGTCTCCAGGGGGACAGGGGCAATTCACCCCTCCACTTT	CASSLQGDRGNSPLHF
TRBV9	-	TRBJ1-2	TRBD1	TGTGCCAGCAGCGTAACAGGGGGCGCAGATGGCTACACCTTC	CASSVTGGADGYTF
TRBV5-8	-	TRBJ1-6	TRBD1	TGTGCCAGCAGCTTAGCGGCAGGGGGCTGGGCACCCCTCCACTTT	CASSLAAGGWAPLHF
TRBV6-6	-	TRBJ2-3	-	TGTGCCAGCAGTTACGGCAGCGGCCATAGCACAGATACGCAGTGTTTT	CASSYGSGHSTDTQCF
TRBV25-1	-	TRBJ1-4	-	TGTGCCAGCAGTGTGGACAAGATGGGGTTTAATGAAAAACTGTTTTTT	CASSVDKMGFNEKLFF
TRBV5-6	-	TRBJ2-6	-	TGTGCCAGCAGCTTGTGGGGGAGCTCTGGGGCCAACGTCCTGACTTTC	CASSLWGSSGANVLTF
TRBV6-1	-	TRBJ2-7	-	TGTGCCAGCAGTGAAGTCAACCCCTACGAGCAGTACTTC	CASSEVNPYEQYF
TRBV7-6	few	TRBJ2-1	-	TGTGCCAGCAGCCAAGGGGCTAGTGGCAATGAGCAGTTCTTC	CASSQGASGNEQFF
TRBV19	few	TRBJ1-1	-	TGTGCCAGTAGTGGAGGACAGAGGAGGGACACTGAAGCTTTCTTT	CASSGGQRRDTEAFF
TRBV9	-	TRBJ1-1	-	TGTGCCAGCAGCGTAGTAAGCGAAAGTGAAGCTTTCTTT	CASSVVSESEAFF
TRBV9	-	TRBJ2-7	TRBD1	TGTGCCAGCAGCGAGGGACAGGTCTCCTACGAGCAGTACTTC	CASSEGQVSYEQYF
TRBV9	-	TRBJ2-3	-	TGTGCCAGCAGCCCACTCTCTGGGCGCACAGATACGCAGTATTTT	CASSPLSGRTDTQYF